Presented here are 28 T cell receptor beta chains from one specimen sequenced in a study of beta chain features in type 1 diabetes. All of the isolated RNA was reverse transcribed, so expressed TCRB transcripts were sequenced. Profiling relied on immunoSEQ multiplex PCR, and the TCRdb table lists in-frame clones only, not all of them. The repertoire holds 300,000 to 450,000 clones, with 15% to 20% as singletons. The sample taken for sequencing was naive CD4+ T cells from blood. These receptors all come from a woman younger than 30 in good health.

The chain combines TRBV5-1 with TRBJ1-2; a weak D match, TRBD1 (6 bases). V was trimmed by 2 bases and J by 8 bases, leaving 10 bases between them. The germline V gene encodes CDR1 SGHRS and CDR2 YFSETQ. The length of the CDR3 is 12 residues. DNA of the CDR3: TGCGCCAGCAGCTTTGAAGGGGGAGGCTACACCTTC. Protein: CASSFEGGGYTF. The full variable domain, rest sourced from reference TRBV5-1 and TRBJ1-2, is KAGVTQTPRYLIKTRGQQVTLSCSPISGHRSVSWYQQTPGQGLQFLFEYFSETQRNKGNFPGRFSGRQFSNSRSEMNVSTLELGDSALYLCASSFEGGGYTFGSGTRLTVV.

In this sample, this clone turned up a few times. The rearrangement joins TRBV5-1 to TRBJ2-7; TRBD2 agrees at 9 bases. V lost 6 bases, J lost 5 bases, and 12 bases stayed unmatched. The germline V gene has CDR1 SGHRS and CDR2 YFSETQ. The CDR3 spans 15 residues. CDR3 DNA: TGCGCCAGCACCCCACTTGGCGGGGGGGCCCACGAGCAGTACTTC. This encodes CASTPLGGGAHEQYF.

This clone was seen more than once but under ten times. The rearrangement links TRBV7-2 to TRBJ2-1; D might be TRBD2 (6 bases). Trimming shortened V by 7 bases and J by 0 bases, and 13 bases separated the two germline ends. CDR1 is SGHTA, CDR2 FQGNSA, per germline. The CDR3 totals 15 residues. For the CDR3, the DNA is TGTGCCAGCACCCGCGGAGGGAGCTCCTACAATGAGCAGTTCTTC. Translating it yields CASTRGGSSYNEQFF.

This clone has only a few counts. V usage is TRBV6-5 and J usage is TRBJ2-5; 7 nucleotides align to TRBD2. CDR3 length: 13 residues. J gave up 5 bases and V 6 bases, and 6 bases lay outside the gene matches. Germline CDR1 is MNHEY and CDR2 is SVGAGI. The CDR3, as DNA: TGTGCCAGCAGGGGGCTAGCGGAGGAGACCCAGTACTTC. Translating gives CASRGLAEETQYF.

The genes are TRBV7-2 and TRBJ2-1; 11 bases fit TRBD2. Germline values: CDR1 SGHTA, CDR2 FQGNSA. The V and J ends lost 4 bases and 3 bases, in that order; junction bases with no gene match: 8. The CDR3 is made up of 17 amino acids. The CDR3 region is CASSSGTSGSGYNEQFF. The CDR3 bases are TGTGCCAGCAGCTCCGGGACTAGCGGTTCGGGCTACAATGAGCAGTTCTTC.

This chain joins TRBV30 and TRBJ1-2; 7 bases align to TRBD1. The length of the CDR3 is 13 residues. Germline CDR1 is GTSNPN and CDR2 is SVGIG (reference sequence). V was clipped by 2 bases and J by 5 bases; unmatched bases: 5. The CDR3 DNA reads as TGTGCCTGGAGTAAAGACAGGGCGTATGGCTACACCTTC. It encodes CAWSKDRAYGYTF.

The chain uses TRBV18 and TRBJ2-3; D might be TRBD2 (5 bases). With 3 bases removed from V and 1 base from J, the gap between germline ends came to 11 bases. CDR3 size: 15 residues. From germline, CDR1 is KGHSH and CDR2 LQKENI. The CDR3 DNA follows: TGTGCCAGCTCACCCCCCGTGGAGGGCACAGATACGCAGTATTTT. It yields the protein CASSPPVEGTDTQYF.

The chain uses TRBV4-1 and TRBJ1-5; D uncertain. V lost 4 bases, J lost 0 bases, and 16 bases lay in between. Looked up from germline, CDR1 is MGHRA and CDR2 is YSYEKL. CDR3 size: 17 residues. The CDR3 coding sequence is TGCGCCAGCAGCCCTGCTGTGGGCCCAAATAGCAATCAGCCCCAGCATTTT. Its protein is CASSPAVGPNSNQPQHF.

This sequence joins TRBV5-1 and TRBJ2-7, with TRBD2 as a possible D gene (5 bases). Deletions cut 5 bases from V and 3 bases from J, with 9 bases between. The germline gives CDR1 SGHRS, CDR2 YFSETQ. The CDR3 has 12 amino acids. CDR3 sequence: CASRQDFYEQYF. CDR3 nucleotide sequence: TGCGCCAGCAGGCAGGACTTCTACGAGCAGTACTTC.

This clone was observed a few times. The identical CDR3 is also encoded by other nucleotide sequences in the sample. The gene calls are TRBV9 and TRBJ2-5; possible D gene TRBD1, 6 bases. CDR1 and CDR2 (germline): SGDLS, YYNGEE. Trimming removed 3 bases at V and 2 bases at J, with 8 bases between. This CDR3 region has 13 residues. DNA of the CDR3: TGTGCCAGCAGCGGAGGGGGTCAAGAGACCCAGTACTTC. Its translation: CASSGGGQETQYF.

With respect to this clone: Other DNA sequences of this sample code for an identical CDR3. This rearrangement joins TRBV7-2 to TRBJ2-5; D is unclear. Germline values: CDR1 SGHTA, CDR2 FQGNSA. This CDR3 is built from 14 residues. V was clipped by 1 base and J by 1 base, with 7 bases between them. DNA for the CDR3: TGTGCCAGCAGCTTAGGTACGGTCCAAGAGACCCAGTACTTC. It translates to CASSLGTVQETQYF.

The chain is built from TRBV11-2 and TRBJ2-5; 8 bases are a match to TRBD1. With V trimmed by 3 bases and J by 3 bases, 9 bases remained unmatched. Germline lookup yields CDR1 SGHAT and CDR2 FQNNGV. This CDR3 spans 16 amino acids. The CDR3 protein is CASSLGFGQGEETQYF. The CDR3 DNA reads TGTGCCAGCAGCTTGGGCTTTGGACAGGGCGAAGAGACCCAGTACTTC.

This clone is a singleton in its sample. DNA of the CDR3: TGTGCCAGCAGCTTACTAGCGGGGGGGCACGGGTATTTT. Its translation is CASSLLAGGHGYF. The genes are TRBV7-3 and TRBJ2-3; 12 nucleotides match TRBD2. Germline V gene data show CDR1 as SGHTA and CDR2 as FQGTGA. This CDR3 contains 13 residues. The V segment lost 2 bases and the J segment 14 bases; nucleotides outside the gene matches: 5.

There are a few counts of this clone. The chain has TRBV5-6 and TRBJ2-4; 7 bases map to TRBD2. The trim removed 4 bases at V and 7 bases at J, leaving 5 bases unmatched. The CDR3 length is 13 residues. Germline values: CDR1 SGHDT, CDR2 YYEEEE. CDR3 amino acids: CASSVRGVNIQYF. In nucleotides, the CDR3 is TGTGCCAGCAGCGTACGGGGGGTGAACATTCAGTACTTC.

This chain links TRBV11-2 with TRBJ1-5; D not resolved. This CDR3 has 13 residues. From germline, CDR1 is SGHAT and CDR2 FQNNGV. V was shortened by 1 base and J by 7 bases, with 8 bases between the two germline ends. The CDR3 DNA is TGTGCCAGCAGCTTAGGGTCCGAGCAGCCCCAGCATTTT. This encodes CASSLGSEQPQHF.

A few counts support this clone. This chain links TRBV4-3 with TRBJ2-1; maybe TRBD1 (5 bases). Germline V gives CDR1 LGHNA, CDR2 YSLEER. With 3 bases removed from V and 9 bases from J, the gap between germline ends came to 12 bases. The CDR3 totals 13 residues. DNA of the CDR3: TGCGCCAGCAGCCACACACAGGTCACTGAGCAGTTCTTC. Amino acids: CASSHTQVTEQFF.

This clone has a handful of counts. Distinct nucleotide sequences in the sample also encode this CDR3. The V and J genes are TRBV30 and TRBJ1-5, with D perhaps TRBD1 (6 bases). The CDR3 is 13 amino acids. Germline CDR1 GTSNPN, CDR2 SVGIG (reference sequence). Trimming pared 0 bases from V and 5 bases from J, leaving 8 bases between. The CDR3 reads CAWSVRGDQPQHF. CDR3 in DNA: TGTGCCTGGAGTGTCAGGGGAGATCAGCCCCAGCATTTT.

The rearrangement uses TRBV28 and TRBJ2-7, with D perhaps matching TRBD2 (6 bases). CDR1 and CDR2 from the germline V gene are MDHEN and SYDVKM. The CDR3 is made up of 16 amino acids. Trimming removed 6 bases from V and 1 base from J, with 19 bases in between. CDR3 DNA: TGTGCCAGCAGCTCCCCCGGGGCCGGGAGTTCCTACGAGCAGTACTTC. Amino acids: CASSSPGAGSSYEQYF.

The sample holds a few counts of this clone. The chain joins TRBV19 to TRBJ1-5; D is unresolved. Germline V gives CDR1 LNHDA, CDR2 SQIVND (reference sequence). The CDR3 extends over 13 amino acids. Trimming stripped 1 base from V and 4 bases from J, with 5 bases between. The CDR3 here is CASSIGRNQPQHF. CDR3 bases: TGTGCCAGTAGTATAGGGAGGAATCAGCCCCAGCATTTT.

The sample holds a few counts of this clone. The chain is built from TRBV6-6 and TRBJ2-5, with D maybe TRBD1 (5 bases). CDR3 length: 14 amino acids. The V end lost 2 bases, the J end lost 3 bases, and 10 bases lay between the germline ends. The germline V gene encodes CDR1 MNHNY and CDR2 SVGAGI (reference sequence). DNA of the CDR3: TGTGCCAGCAGTTACCCGACAGAAAAAGAGACCCAGTACTTC. It yields the protein CASSYPTEKETQYF.

The V gene is TRBV5-6, the J gene TRBJ2-7; D might be TRBD1 (6 bases). The CDR3 runs 16 residues. Trimming removed 4 bases at V and 2 bases at J, with 19 bases between. Germline V lookup: CDR1 SGHDT, CDR2 YYEEEE. Written as DNA, the CDR3 is TGTGCCAGCAGCCGTGCCGGGACGGACAGCGCCTACGAGCAGTACTTC. Its protein product is CASSRAGTDSAYEQYF.

The chain recombines TRBV7-2 with TRBJ2-3, with 9 bases aligning to TRBD2. The germline CDR1 and CDR2 sequences are SGHTA and FQGNSA. After removal of 5 bases from V and 1 base from J, the junction contained 7 bases not matched to a gene. CDR3 length equals 16 residues. Here the CDR3 reads CASSLQAGGGTDTQYF. The CDR3 nucleotides are TGTGCCAGCAGCCTCCAAGCGGGGGGCGGCACAGATACGCAGTATTTT. Full variable domain (rest looked up from reference TRBV7-2 and TRBJ2-3): GAGVSQSPSNKVTEKGKDVELRCDPISGHTALYWYRQSLGQGLEFLIYFQGNSAPDKSGLPSDRFSAERTGGSVSTLTIQRTQQEDSAVYLCASSLQAGGGTDTQYFGPGTRLTVL.

Only a few counts were recorded for this clone. The V call is TRBV5-1, the J call TRBJ1-2; 9 nucleotides match TRBD1. Trimming took 3 bases from V and 3 from J; bases not matched to a gene: 3. The CDR3 sequence is 14 residues long. Germline V gene data show CDR1 as SGHRS and CDR2 as YFSETQ. In DNA form, the CDR3 reads TGCGCCAGCAGCTCCACAGGGGGCGACTATGGCTACACCTTC. This sequence encodes CASSSTGGDYGYTF.

The chain joins TRBV11-2 to TRBJ2-2, with TRBD1 identical over 7 bases. CDR3 length: 14 residues. With 5 bases clipped from V and 6 bases from J, the junction kept 6 bases outside the gene matches. Germline V gene sequence: CDR1 SGHAT, CDR2 FQNNGV. The CDR3 bases are TGTGCCAGCAGCCCTCCAACAGGGGCCGGGGAGCTGTTTTTT. Protein product: CASSPPTGAGELFF.

The chain uses TRBV30 and TRBJ1-4; tentative D call: TRBD1 (5 bases). Germline CDR1 reads GTSNPN; CDR2 reads SVGIG (reference sequence). Trimming pared 1 base from V and 8 bases from J, leaving 17 bases between. This CDR3 comprises 15 residues. The CDR3: CAWSALSQRTEKLFF. CDR3 DNA: TGTGCCTGGAGTGCCCTCTCACAAAGGACAGAAAAACTGTTTTTT.

The chain employs TRBV5-6 and TRBJ2-5, with D possibly TRBD2 on 6 matching bases. There are 12 residues in the CDR3. V lost 2 bases, J lost 5 bases, and 7 bases lay in between. Germline CDR1 and CDR2: SGHDT and YYEEEE. The CDR3 nucleotides are TGTGCCAGCAGCTTTGGAGGGGAGACCCAGTACTTC. This codes for CASSFGGETQYF.

The rearrangement joins TRBV7-9 to TRBJ2-7; D unclear. In germline, CDR1 is SEHNR, CDR2 FQNEAQ (reference sequence). V was cut by 5 bases and J by 3 bases, with 8 bases left in between. This CDR3 region has 12 residues. CDR3 nucleotide sequence: TGTGCCAGCAGCCCTGAGCGCTACGAGCAGTACTTC. This encodes CASSPERYEQYF.

About this clone itself: Different DNA sequences within this sample yield the same CDR3. This chain uses TRBV5-1 with TRBJ2-7; a weak D match, TRBD1 (5 bases). The germline CDR1 and CDR2 sequences are SGHRS and YFSETQ. V was cut by 1 base and J by 1 base, with 6 bases left in between. This CDR3 region has 13 residues. In DNA, the CDR3 is TGCGCCAGCAGCTTGACAGGATCCTACGAGCAGTACTTC. This encodes CASSLTGSYEQYF.